This T cell receptor beta chain stems from a study of Ad26.COV2.S vaccination and SARS-CoV-2 variants. As regards this clone: Its antigen is undetermined.

Sample treatment: some 19 received Ad26.COV2.S at low or high dose, single or two shots; roughly 5 received placebo; per-sample allocation not given. The investigators took samples on day 63 after the first vaccine or placebo injection. This table comes from immunoSEQ multiplex PCR, and its TCRdb copy is limited to in-frame clones, with some not included. The sample gives a few hundred thousand clones, around nine tenths of which show up once; approximately 3% is in the top ten. Germline CDR1 reads SGDLS; CDR2 reads YYNGEE. This CDR3 has 16 amino acids. The germline V and J ends were trimmed by 3 bases and 3 bases, with 16 bases remaining between them. Study-wide findings and caveats: The study found similar non-spike TCR breadth in vaccine and placebo recipients.

The receptor's source is a person between 18 and 60 years old who received the Ad26.COV2.S COVID-19 vaccine or a placebo. The specimen comprised peripheral blood, sampled in a trial of Ad26.COV2.S vaccine versus placebo. V gene TRBV9 combines with J gene TRBJ1-3; D is possibly TRBD1 (5 bases). The CDR3 loop reads CASSALGREYGNTIYF. The CDR3 DNA reads as TGTGCCAGCAGCGCTCTGGGCAGGGAGTATGGAAACACCATATATTTT.